The next 8 T cell receptor beta chains were all read from a single sample in a study of Graves' ophthalmopathy and Graves' hyperthyroidism. The sequenced template was RNA, covering the TCR beta CDR3 region. The library came from an HTBI-primed first-round RT-PCR and a second-round multiplex PCR. TCRdb reprocessed the multiplex PCR reads with MiXCR, giving one entry per CDR3 protein. Of roughly 420,000 distinct CDR3 sequences listed, 20% to 25% are singletons. Input material: peripheral blood. The receptors derive from a woman under 30 with stable Graves' hyperthyroidism.

The chain couples TRBV6-1 to TRBJ2-5; D possibly corresponds to TRBD2 (6 bases). V was trimmed by 8 bases and J by 5 bases, leaving 18 bases between them. This CDR3 region has 14 residues. The germline V gene encodes CDR1 MNHNS and CDR2 SASEGT. CDR3 nucleotide sequence: TGTGCCAGCCGATTTACGGGGGTGGTGGAGACCCAGTACTTC. Amino acids: CASRFTGVVETQYF.

This clonotype was counted many times. The chain combines TRBV28 with TRBJ1-5; D remains ambiguous. Germline assignment: CDR1 MDHEN and CDR2 SYDVKM. The V gene lost 9 bases and the J gene lost 7 bases, with 13 bases spanning the gap. The CDR3 sequence is 12 residues long. CDR3 protein: CASEGSNQPQHF. The CDR3 coding sequence is TGTGCCAGTGAGGGTTCTAACCAGCCCCAGCATTTT.

The rearrangement links TRBV6-1 to TRBJ1-2; 9 bases agree with TRBD1. CDR3 length equals 14 residues. Germline CDR1 reads MNHNS; CDR2 reads SASEGT. The trim removed 6 bases at V and 6 bases at J, leaving 8 bases unmatched. The chain's CDR3 is CASRRQGETDGYTF. The CDR3 DNA follows: TGTGCCAGCAGACGACAGGGGGAAACGGATGGCTACACCTTC.

This clonotype was detected ten times or more. The V gene is TRBV12-3 or TRBV12-4, the J gene TRBJ2-7; no reliable D call. Trimming removed 6 bases at V and 0 bases at J, with 12 bases between. The CDR3 contains 14 residues. CDR3 sequence (DNA): TGTGCCAGCAGGGCTTCAGGAACCTCCTACGAGCAGTACTTC. As protein: CASRASGTSYEQYF.

The CDR3 sequence is CATSDHGRGSVGELFF. DNA of the CDR3: TGTGCCACCAGTGATCACGGGAGGGGGTCGGTCGGGGAGCTGTTTTTT. The V and J genes are TRBV24-1 and TRBJ2-2, with TRBD2 matching 8 bases. CDR1 and CDR2 from the germline V gene are KGHDR and SFDVKD. Trimming cost V 3 bases and J 7 bases; bases outside gene matches: 9. This CDR3 spans 16 amino acids.

The sample holds a few counts of this clonotype. The CDR3 DNA is TGTGCCAGCAGCGAAAGGGGGCGCACTGAAGCTTTCTTT. Protein sequence: CASSERGRTEAFF. The rearrangement joins TRBV28 to TRBJ1-1; 7 bases are shared with TRBD1. Germline V gene data show CDR1 as MDHEN and CDR2 as SYDVKM. The CDR3 length is 13 residues. The V gene end was trimmed by 6 bases and the J gene end by 4 bases; junction bases not matched to a gene: 5.

This clonotype was seen ten or more times. This chain uses TRBV6-2 or TRBV6-3 with TRBJ1-2; D not resolved. This CDR3 has 12 amino acids. V lost 6 bases and J lost 8, with 13 bases in between. The germline CDR1 and CDR2 sequences are MNHEY and SVGEGT. The CDR3 here is CASRDFGGGYTF. The CDR3 DNA reads TGTGCCAGCAGAGACTTCGGAGGCGGCTACACCTTC.

This clonotype appeared many times. The chain couples TRBV6-5 to TRBJ1-2; TRBD1 is a possible D gene (5 bases). There are 13 residues in the CDR3. With 6 bases removed from V and 8 bases from J, the gap between germline ends came to 16 bases. From germline, CDR1 is MNHEY and CDR2 SVGAGI. The CDR3 nucleotides read TGTGCCAGCAGCGCCCGGGGGATGTGGGGCTACACCTTC. Its protein product is CASSARGMWGYTF.